Listed here are 2 T cell receptor beta chains from one sample, sequenced in a study of blood T cells in healthy people across ages. Alongside a J-beta primer mix, a sample-barcoded 5' primer served in a second PCR lasting roughly 7 to 12 cycles. TCRdb reprocessed the 5' RACE reads with MiXCR, giving one entry per CDR3 protein. This sample yields hundreds of thousands of distinct CDR3 sequences, of which 55% to 75% are seen a single time; over 20% belongs to the top ten. The sample taken for sequencing was blood. Receptors originate from a young man in good health.

There are a few counts of this clonotype. The chain has TRBV6-5 and TRBJ1-1; D unclear. The CDR3 contains 13 residues. Germline V CDR1 and CDR2: MNHEY, SVGAGI. Deletions cut 6 bases from V and 9 bases from J, with 17 bases between. CDR3 in DNA: TGTGCCAGCAGGCCCCGCGTTCAACTAAAAGCTTTCTTT. Protein product: CASRPRVQLKAFF.

V gene TRBV20-1 combines with J gene TRBJ2-1, with 12 bases fitting TRBD2. The germline V gene has CDR1 DFQATT and CDR2 SNEGSKA (reference sequence). With V trimmed by 6 bases and J by 7 bases, 16 bases remained unmatched. This CDR3 has 17 amino acids. The CDR3 coding sequence is TGCAGTGCCCCGAGGGGAGCGACTAGCGGGAGAGGGAATGAGCAGTTCTTC. Translating gives CSAPRGATSGRGNEQFF.